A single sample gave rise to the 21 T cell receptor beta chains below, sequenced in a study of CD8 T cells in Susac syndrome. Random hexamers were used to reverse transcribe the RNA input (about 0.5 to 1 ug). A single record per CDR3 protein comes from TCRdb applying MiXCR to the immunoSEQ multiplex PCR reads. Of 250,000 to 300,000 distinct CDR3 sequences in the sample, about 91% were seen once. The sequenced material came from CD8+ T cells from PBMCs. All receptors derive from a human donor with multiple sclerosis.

CDR3 nucleotides: TGTGCCTGGAGCGGACAGGTGCTGAAGACCGAGCAGTACTTC. Its translation is CAWSGQVLKTEQYF. The chain recombines TRBV30 with TRBJ2-7; 7 bases are a match to TRBD1. The length of the CDR3 is 14 residues. J was trimmed by 6 bases and V by 3 bases; bases with no gene match: 11. CDR1 and CDR2 from the germline V gene are GTSNPN and SVGIG (reference sequence).

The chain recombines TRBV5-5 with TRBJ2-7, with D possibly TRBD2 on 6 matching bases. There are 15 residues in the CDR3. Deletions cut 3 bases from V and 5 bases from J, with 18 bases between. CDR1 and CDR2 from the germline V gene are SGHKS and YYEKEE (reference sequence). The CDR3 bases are TGTGCCAGCAGCTCAACCTGGGGGGTTAACAACGAGCAGTACTTC. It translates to CASSSTWGVNNEQYF. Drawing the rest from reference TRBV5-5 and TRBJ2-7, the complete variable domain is DAGVTQSPTHLIKTRGQQVTLRCSPISGHKSVSWYQQVLGQGPQFIFQYYEKEERGRGNFPDRFSARQFPNYSSELNVNALLLGDSALYLCASSSTWGVNNEQYFGPGTRLTVT.

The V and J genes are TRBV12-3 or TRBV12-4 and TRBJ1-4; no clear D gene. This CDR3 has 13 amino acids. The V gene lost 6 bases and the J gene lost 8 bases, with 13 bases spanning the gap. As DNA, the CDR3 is TGTGCCAGCAGCCCGACACCTGGGGAAAAACTGTTTTTT. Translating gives CASSPTPGEKLFF.

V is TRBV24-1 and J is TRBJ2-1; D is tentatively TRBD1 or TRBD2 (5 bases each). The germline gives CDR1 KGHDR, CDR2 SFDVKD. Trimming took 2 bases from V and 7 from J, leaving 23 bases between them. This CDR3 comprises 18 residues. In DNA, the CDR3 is TGTGCCACCAGTGATTCGATGGGGGATGGACCGGAGGTGAATGAGCAGTTCTTC. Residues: CATSDSMGDGPEVNEQFF.

DNA of the CDR3: TGCAGTGCTGCCGGACAGCTATACGAGCAGTACTTC. It is translated as CSAAGQLYEQYF. The rearrangement joins TRBV20-1 to TRBJ2-7; the D gene is possibly TRBD1 (6 bases). The V gene lost 5 bases and the J gene lost 4 bases, with 12 bases spanning the gap. The CDR3 spans 12 residues. The V gene's germline CDR1 is DFQATT and CDR2 SNEGSKA (reference sequence).

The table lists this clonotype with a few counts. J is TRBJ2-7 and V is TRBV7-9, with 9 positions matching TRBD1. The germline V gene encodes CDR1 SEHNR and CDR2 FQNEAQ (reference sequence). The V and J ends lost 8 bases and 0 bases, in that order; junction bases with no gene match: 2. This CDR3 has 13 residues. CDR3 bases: TGTGCCAGCCAGGGACAGGGCTCCTACGAGCAGTACTTC. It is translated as CASQGQGSYEQYF. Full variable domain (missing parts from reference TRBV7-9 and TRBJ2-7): DTGVSQNPRHKITKRGQNVTFRCDPISEHNRLYWYRQTLGQGPEFLTYFQNEAQLEKSRLLSDRFSAERPKGSFSTLEIQRTEQGDSAMYLCASQGQGSYEQYFGPGTRLTVT.

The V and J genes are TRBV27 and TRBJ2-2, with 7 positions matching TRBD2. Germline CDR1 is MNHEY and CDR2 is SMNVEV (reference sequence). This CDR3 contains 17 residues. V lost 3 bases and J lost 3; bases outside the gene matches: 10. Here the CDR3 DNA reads TGTGCCAGCAGTTTGGAGGGATGGGGGGGAGACACCGGGGAGCTGTTTTTT. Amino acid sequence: CASSLEGWGGDTGELFF.

Here the CDR3 reads CASSFTGGYEQYF. DNA for the CDR3: TGTGCCAGCAGTTTCACGGGGGGCTACGAGCAGTACTTC. This chain connects TRBV27 to TRBJ2-7; TRBD2 agrees at 7 bases. Looked up from germline, CDR1 is MNHEY and CDR2 is SMNVEV (reference sequence). Trimming took 3 bases from V and 3 from J; bases not matched to a gene: 2. This CDR3 contains 13 residues.

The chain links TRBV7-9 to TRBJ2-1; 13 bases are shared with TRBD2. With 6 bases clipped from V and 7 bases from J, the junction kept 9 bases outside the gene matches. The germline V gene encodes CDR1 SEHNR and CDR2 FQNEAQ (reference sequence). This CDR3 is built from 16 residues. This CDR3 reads CASRSTSGRAVNEQFF. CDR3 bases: TGTGCCAGCAGGTCTACTAGCGGGAGGGCCGTAAATGAGCAGTTCTTC.

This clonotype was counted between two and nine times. DNA for the CDR3: TGTGCCTGGAGTGTAGGGGGTAGAACTGAAGCTTTCTTT. It specifies CAWSVGGRTEAFF. This chain links TRBV30 with TRBJ1-1; D perhaps matches TRBD1 (6 bases). The V and J ends lost 0 bases and 5 bases respectively, with 10 bases between them. CDR3 length: 13 amino acids. The germline CDR1 and CDR2 sequences are GTSNPN and SVGIG (reference sequence).

The CDR3 reads CASSSTRGEGTAEAFF. In DNA form, the CDR3 reads TGTGCCAGCAGTTCAACAAGGGGAGAGGGGACCGCTGAAGCTTTCTTT. The V call is TRBV28, the J call TRBJ1-1, with D perhaps TRBD1 (5 bases). The CDR3 spans 16 residues. CDR1 is MDHEN and CDR2 is SYDVKM in the germline V gene. V lost 4 bases, J lost 6 bases, and 21 bases lay in between.

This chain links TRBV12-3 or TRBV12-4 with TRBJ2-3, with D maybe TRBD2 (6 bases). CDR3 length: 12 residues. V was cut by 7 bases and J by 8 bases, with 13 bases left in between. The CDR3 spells CASTGERVTQYF. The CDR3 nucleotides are TGTGCCAGCACGGGGGAGAGGGTTACGCAGTATTTT.

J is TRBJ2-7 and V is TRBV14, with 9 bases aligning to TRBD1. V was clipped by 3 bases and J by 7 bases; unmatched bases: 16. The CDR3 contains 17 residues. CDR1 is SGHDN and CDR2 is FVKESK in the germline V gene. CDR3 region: CASSHVGPGQGFREQYF. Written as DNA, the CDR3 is TGTGCCAGCAGCCATGTGGGGCCGGGACAGGGATTTCGTGAGCAGTACTTC. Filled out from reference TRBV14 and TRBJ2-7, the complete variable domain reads EAGVTQFPSHSVIEKGQTVTLRCDPISGHDNLYWYRRVMGKEIKFLLHFVKESKQDESGMPNNRFLAERTGGTYSTLKVQPAELEDSGVYFCASSHVGPGQGFREQYFGPGTRLTVT.

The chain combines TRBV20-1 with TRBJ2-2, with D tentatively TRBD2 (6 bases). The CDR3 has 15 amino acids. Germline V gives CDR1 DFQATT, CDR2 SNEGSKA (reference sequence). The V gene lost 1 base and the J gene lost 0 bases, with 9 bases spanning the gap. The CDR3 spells CSARVRGSNTGELFF. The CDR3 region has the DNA TGCAGTGCTAGAGTACGGGGGTCGAACACCGGGGAGCTGTTTTTT.

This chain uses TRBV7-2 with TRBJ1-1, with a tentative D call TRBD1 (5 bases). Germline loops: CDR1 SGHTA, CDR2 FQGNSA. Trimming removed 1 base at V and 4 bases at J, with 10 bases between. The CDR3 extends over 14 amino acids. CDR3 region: CASSLEGASTEAFF. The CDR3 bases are TGTGCCAGCAGCTTAGAAGGGGCGAGCACTGAAGCTTTCTTT.

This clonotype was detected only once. CDR3 sequence: CASGVGGVEAFF. The CDR3 nucleotides are TGTGCCAGTGGGGTCGGGGGAGTTGAAGCTTTCTTT. The V call is TRBV19, the J call TRBJ1-1, with D possibly TRBD1 on 5 matching bases. CDR1 LNHDA and CDR2 SQIVND come from the germline V gene (reference sequence). V was clipped by 8 bases and J by 7 bases, with 14 bases between them. The CDR3 contains 12 residues. The full variable domain, its missing parts supplied by reference TRBV19 and TRBJ1-1, is DGGITQSPKYLFRKEGQNVTLSCEQNLNHDAMYWYRQDPGQGLRLIYYSQIVNDFQKGDIAEGYSVSREKKESFPLTVTSAQKNPTAFYLCASGVGGVEAFFGQGTRLTVV.

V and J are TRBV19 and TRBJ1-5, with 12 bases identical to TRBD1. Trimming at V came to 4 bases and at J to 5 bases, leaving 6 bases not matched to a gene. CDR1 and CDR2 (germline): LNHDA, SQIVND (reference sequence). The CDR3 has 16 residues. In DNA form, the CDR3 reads TGTGCCAGTAGTAACTCCGGGACAGGGGGCGATCAGCCCCAGCATTTT. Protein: CASSNSGTGGDQPQHF.

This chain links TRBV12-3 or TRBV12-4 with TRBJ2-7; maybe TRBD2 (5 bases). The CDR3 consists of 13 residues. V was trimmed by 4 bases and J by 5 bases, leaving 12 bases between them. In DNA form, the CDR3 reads TGTGCCAGCAGTTACCCGGGATCCGACGAGCAGTACTTC. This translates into CASSYPGSDEQYF.

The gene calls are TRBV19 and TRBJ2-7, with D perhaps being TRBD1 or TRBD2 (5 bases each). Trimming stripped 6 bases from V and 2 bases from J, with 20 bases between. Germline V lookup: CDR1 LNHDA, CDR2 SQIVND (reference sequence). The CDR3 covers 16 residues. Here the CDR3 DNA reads TGTGCCAGTAGAATTTCGACTCGGGACGGGACCTACGAGCAGTACTTC. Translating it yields CASRISTRDGTYEQYF.

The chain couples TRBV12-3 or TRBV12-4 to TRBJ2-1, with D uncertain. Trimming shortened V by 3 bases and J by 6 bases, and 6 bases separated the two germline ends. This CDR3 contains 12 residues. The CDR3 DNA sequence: TGTGCCAGCAGTTTTCTGAGCAATGAGCAGTTCTTC. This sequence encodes CASSFLSNEQFF.

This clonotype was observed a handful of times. The CDR3, as DNA: TGTGCCTGGAGAGGGGCAGGGGATGCCGAAAAACTGTTTTTT. Protein: CAWRGAGDAEKLFF. The chain carries TRBV30 and TRBJ1-4; possible D gene TRBD1, 6 bases. Trimming took 3 bases from V and 8 from J, leaving 16 bases between them. This CDR3 comprises 14 residues. The germline CDR1 and CDR2 sequences are GTSNPN and SVGIG (reference sequence). Complete variable domain (other parts from reference TRBV30 and TRBJ1-4): SQTIHQWPATLVQPVGSPLSLECTVEGTSNPNLYWYRQAAGRGLQLLFYSVGIGQISSEVPQNLSASRPQDRQFILSSKKLLLSDSGFYLCAWRGAGDAEKLFFGSGTQLSVL.